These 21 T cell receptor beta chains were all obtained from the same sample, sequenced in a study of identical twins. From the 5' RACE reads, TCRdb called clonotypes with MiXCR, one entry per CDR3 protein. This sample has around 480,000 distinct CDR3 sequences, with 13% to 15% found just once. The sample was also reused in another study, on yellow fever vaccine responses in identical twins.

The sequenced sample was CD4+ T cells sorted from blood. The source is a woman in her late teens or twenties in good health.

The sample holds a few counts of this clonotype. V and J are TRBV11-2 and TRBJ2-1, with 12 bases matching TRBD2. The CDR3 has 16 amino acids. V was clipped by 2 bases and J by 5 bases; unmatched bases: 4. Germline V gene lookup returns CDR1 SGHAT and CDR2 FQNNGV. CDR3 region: CASSLLTSGRNNEQFF. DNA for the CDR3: TGTGCCAGCAGCTTACTCACTAGCGGGAGGAACAATGAGCAGTTCTTC.

The DNA for the CDR3 is TGCAGCGTGGATGAGACTAGCGGGCACAATGAGCAGTTCTTC. Translation gives CSVDETSGHNEQFF. V gene TRBV29-1 combines with J gene TRBJ2-1; 10 bases align to TRBD2. The V gene's germline CDR1 is SQVTM and CDR2 ANQGSEA. After removal of 6 bases from V and 5 bases from J, the junction contained 7 bases not matched to a gene. This CDR3 is 14 amino acids long.

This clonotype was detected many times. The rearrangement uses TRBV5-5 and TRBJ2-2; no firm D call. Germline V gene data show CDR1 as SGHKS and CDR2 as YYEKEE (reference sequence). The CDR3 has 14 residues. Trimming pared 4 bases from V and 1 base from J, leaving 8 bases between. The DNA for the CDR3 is TGTGCCAGCAGCGTCTCAATGAACACCGGGGAGCTGTTTTTT. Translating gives CASSVSMNTGELFF.

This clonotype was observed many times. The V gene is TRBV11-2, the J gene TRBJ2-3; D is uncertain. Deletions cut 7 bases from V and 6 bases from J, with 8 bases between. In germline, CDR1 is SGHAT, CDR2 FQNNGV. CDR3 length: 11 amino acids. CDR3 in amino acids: CASNRADTQYF. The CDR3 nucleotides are TGTGCCAGCAACCGGGCTGATACGCAGTATTTT.

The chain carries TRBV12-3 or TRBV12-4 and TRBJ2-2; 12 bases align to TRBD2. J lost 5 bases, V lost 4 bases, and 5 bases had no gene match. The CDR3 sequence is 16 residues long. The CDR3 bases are TGTGCCAGCAGTTCAGGACTAGCGGGGATAACCGGGGAGCTGTTTTTT. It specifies CASSSGLAGITGELFF.

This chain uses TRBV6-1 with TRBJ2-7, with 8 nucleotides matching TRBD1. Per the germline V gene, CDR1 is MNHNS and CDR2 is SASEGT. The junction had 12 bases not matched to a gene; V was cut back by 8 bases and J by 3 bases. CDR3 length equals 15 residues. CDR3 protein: CASQRETGDLYEQYF. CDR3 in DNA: TGTGCCAGCCAAAGAGAGACAGGGGACCTCTACGAGCAGTACTTC.

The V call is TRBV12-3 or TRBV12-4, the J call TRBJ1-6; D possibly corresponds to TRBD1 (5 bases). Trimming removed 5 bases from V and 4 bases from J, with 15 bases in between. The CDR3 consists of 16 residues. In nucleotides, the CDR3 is TGTGCCAGCAGTCCACCGGGAGGGACGTATAATTCACCCCTCCACTTT. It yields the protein CASSPPGGTYNSPLHF.

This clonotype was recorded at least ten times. The chain's CDR3 is CASSLSGNSYNEQFF. The CDR3 coding sequence is TGTGCCAGCAGCTTGAGCGGCAACTCCTACAATGAGCAGTTCTTC. The chain recombines TRBV3-1 with TRBJ2-1; tentatively, D is TRBD2 (5 bases). Per germline, CDR1 LGHDT and CDR2 YNNKEL (reference sequence). Trimming took 5 bases from V and 0 from J, leaving 11 bases between them. The CDR3 totals 15 residues.

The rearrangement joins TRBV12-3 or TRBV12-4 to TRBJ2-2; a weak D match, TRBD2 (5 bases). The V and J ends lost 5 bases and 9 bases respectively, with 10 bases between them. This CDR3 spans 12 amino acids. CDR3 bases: TGTGCCAGCAGTCCCCTGGACTGGGAGCTGTTTTTT. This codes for CASSPLDWELFF.

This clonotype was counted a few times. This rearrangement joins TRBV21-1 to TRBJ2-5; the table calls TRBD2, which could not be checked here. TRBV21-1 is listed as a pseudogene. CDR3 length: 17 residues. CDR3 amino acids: CASSNPADNRVQETQYF. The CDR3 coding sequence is TGTGCCAGCAGCAATCCCGCTGACAACAGGGTACAAGAGACCCAGTACTTC.

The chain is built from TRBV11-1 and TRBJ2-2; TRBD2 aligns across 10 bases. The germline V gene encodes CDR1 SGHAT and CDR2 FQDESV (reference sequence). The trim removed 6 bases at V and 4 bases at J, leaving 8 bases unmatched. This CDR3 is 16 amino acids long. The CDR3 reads CASRESGRASTGELFF. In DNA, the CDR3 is TGTGCCAGCAGGGAAAGCGGGAGGGCCAGCACCGGGGAGCTGTTTTTT. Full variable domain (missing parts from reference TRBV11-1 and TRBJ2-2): EAEVAQSPRYKITEKSQAVAFWCDPISGHATLYWYRQILGQGPELLVQFQDESVVDDSQLPKDRFSAERLKGVDSTLKIQPAELGDSAMYLCASRESGRASTGELFFGEGSRLTVL.

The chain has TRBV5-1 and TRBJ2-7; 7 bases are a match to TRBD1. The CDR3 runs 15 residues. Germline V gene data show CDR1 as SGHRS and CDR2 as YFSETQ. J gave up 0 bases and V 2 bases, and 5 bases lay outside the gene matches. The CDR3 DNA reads TGCGCCAGCAGCTTACTACAGGGGACCTCCTACGAGCAGTACTTC. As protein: CASSLLQGTSYEQYF.

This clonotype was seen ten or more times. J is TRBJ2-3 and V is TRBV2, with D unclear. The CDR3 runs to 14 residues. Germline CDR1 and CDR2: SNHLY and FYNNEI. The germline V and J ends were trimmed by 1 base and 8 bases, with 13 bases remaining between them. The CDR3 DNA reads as TGTGCCAGCAGTGAAGGGTCTAGTGGGGTTACGCAGTATTTT. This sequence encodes CASSEGSSGVTQYF.

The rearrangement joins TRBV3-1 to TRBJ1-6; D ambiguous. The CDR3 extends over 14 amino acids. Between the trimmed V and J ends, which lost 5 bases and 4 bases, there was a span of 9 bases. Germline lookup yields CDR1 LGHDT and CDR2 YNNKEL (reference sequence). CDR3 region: CASSWTVYNSPLHF. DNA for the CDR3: TGTGCCAGCAGCTGGACCGTTTATAATTCACCCCTCCACTTT.

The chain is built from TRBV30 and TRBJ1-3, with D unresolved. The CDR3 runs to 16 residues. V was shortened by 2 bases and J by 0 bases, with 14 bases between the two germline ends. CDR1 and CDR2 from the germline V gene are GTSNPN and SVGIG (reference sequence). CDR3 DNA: TGTGCCTGGAGTCCAGGCCGTACCATCTCTGGAAACACCATATATTTT. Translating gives CAWSPGRTISGNTIYF.

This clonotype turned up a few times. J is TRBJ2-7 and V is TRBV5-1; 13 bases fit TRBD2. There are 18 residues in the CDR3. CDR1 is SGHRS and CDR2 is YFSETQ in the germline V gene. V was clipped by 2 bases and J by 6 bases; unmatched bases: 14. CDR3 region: CASSLLGLAGVQTSEQYF. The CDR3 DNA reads TGCGCCAGCAGCTTACTTGGACTAGCGGGAGTACAAACGAGCGAGCAGTACTTC.

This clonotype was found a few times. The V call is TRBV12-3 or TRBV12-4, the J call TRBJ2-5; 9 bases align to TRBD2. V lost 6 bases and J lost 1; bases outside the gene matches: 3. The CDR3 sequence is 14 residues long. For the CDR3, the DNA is TGTGCCAGCAGACGCGGGGGGGGCCAAGAGACCCAGTACTTC. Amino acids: CASRRGGGQETQYF.

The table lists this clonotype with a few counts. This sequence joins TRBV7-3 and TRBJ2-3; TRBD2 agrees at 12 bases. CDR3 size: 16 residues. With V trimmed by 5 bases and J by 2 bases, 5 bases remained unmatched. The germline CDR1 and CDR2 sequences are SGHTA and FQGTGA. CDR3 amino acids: CASSPGTSGHTDTQYF. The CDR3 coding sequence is TGTGCCAGCAGCCCCGGGACTAGCGGGCACACAGATACGCAGTATTTT.

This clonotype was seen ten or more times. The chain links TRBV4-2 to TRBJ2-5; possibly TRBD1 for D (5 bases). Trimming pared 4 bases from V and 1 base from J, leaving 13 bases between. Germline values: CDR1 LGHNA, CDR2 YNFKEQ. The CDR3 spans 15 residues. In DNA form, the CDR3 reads TGTGCCAGCAGCCGAACTTCAGGGTCCCAAGAGACCCAGTACTTC. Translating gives CASSRTSGSQETQYF.

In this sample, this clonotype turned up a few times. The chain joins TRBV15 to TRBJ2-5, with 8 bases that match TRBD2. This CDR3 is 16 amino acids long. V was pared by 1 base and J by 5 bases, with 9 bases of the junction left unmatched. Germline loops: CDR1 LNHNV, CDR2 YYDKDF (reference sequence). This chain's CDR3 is CATSRVTGTRGETQYF. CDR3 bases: TGTGCCACCAGCAGAGTCACCGGGACTAGGGGGGAGACCCAGTACTTC.

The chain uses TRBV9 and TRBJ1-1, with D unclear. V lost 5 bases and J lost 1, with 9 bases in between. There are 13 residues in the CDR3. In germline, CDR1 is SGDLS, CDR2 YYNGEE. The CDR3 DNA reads TGTGCCAGCAGGTCCCGGTCGAACACTGAAGCTTTCTTT. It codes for CASRSRSNTEAFF.